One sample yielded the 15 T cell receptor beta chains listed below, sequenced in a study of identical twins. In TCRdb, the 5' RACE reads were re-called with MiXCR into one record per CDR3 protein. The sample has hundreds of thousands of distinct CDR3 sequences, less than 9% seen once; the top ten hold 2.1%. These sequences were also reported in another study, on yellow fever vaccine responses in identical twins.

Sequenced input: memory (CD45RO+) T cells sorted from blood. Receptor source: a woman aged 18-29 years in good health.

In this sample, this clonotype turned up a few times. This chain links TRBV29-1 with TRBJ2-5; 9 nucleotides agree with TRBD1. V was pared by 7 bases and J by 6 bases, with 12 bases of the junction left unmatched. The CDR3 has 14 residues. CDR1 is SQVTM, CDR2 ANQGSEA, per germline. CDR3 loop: CSGIKGDREKTQYF. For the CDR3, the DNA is TGCAGCGGTATTAAGGGGGACAGGGAAAAGACCCAGTACTTC.

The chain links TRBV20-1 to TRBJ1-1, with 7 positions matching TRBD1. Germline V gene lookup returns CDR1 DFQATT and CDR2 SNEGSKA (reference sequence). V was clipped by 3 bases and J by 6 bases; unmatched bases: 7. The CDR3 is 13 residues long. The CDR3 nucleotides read TGCAGTGCTAGTGGCAACAGGGGCGCTGAAGCTTTCTTT. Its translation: CSASGNRGAEAFF.

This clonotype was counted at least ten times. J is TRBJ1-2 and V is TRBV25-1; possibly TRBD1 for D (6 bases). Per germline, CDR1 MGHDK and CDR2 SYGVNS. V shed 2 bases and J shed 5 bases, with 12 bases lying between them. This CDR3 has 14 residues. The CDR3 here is CASSEGGTTYGYTF. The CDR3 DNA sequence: TGTGCCAGCAGTGAAGGGGGGACAACTTATGGCTACACCTTC.

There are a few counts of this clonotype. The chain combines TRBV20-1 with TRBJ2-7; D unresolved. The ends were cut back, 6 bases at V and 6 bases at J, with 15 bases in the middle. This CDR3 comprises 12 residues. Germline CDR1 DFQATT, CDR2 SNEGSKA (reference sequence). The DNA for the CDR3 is TGCAGTGCGGGTCGTCCATCCGGCGAGCAGTACGTC. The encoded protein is CSAGRPSGEQYV.

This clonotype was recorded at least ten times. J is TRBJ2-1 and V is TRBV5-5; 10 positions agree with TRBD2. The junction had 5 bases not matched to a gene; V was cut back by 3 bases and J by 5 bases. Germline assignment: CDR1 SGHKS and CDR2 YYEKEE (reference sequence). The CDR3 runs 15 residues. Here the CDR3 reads CASSSGLAVNNEQFF. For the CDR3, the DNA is TGTGCCAGCAGCTCCGGACTAGCGGTGAACAATGAGCAGTTCTTC.

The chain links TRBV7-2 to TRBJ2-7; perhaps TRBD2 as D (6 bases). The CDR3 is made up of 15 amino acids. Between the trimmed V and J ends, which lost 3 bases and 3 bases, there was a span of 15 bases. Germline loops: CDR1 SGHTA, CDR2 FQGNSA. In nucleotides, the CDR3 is TGTGCCAGCAGCTTGGCCGGAGCGGGCCACTACGAGCAGTACGTC. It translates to CASSLAGAGHYEQYV.

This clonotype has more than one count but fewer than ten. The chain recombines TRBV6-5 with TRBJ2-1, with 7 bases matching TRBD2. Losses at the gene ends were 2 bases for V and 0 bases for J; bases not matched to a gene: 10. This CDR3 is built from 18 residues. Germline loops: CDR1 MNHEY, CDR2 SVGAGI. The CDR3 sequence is CASSYRSPGLSSYNEQFF. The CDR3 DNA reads TGTGCCAGCAGTTACCGGTCCCCGGGACTAAGCTCCTACAATGAGCAGTTCTTC.

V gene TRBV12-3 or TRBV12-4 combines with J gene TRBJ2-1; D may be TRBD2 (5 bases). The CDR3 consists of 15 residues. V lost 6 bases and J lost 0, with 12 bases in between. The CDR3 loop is CASSPGVTSYNEQFF. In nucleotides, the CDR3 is TGTGCCAGCAGCCCCGGGGTTACCTCCTACAATGAGCAGTTCTTC.

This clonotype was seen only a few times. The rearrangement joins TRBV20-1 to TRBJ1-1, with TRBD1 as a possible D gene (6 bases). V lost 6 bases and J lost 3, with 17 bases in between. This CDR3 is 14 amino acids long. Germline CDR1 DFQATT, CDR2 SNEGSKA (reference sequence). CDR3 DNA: TGCAGTGCCAGAATAGGGGGGAAGTACACTGAAGCTTTCTTT. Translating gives CSARIGGKYTEAFF.

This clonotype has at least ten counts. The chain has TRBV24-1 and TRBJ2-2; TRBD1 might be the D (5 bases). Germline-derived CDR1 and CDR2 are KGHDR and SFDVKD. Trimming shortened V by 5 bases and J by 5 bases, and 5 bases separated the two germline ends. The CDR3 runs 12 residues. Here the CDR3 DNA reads TGTGCCACCAGTGGACAGACCGGGGAGCTGTTTTTT. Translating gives CATSGQTGELFF.

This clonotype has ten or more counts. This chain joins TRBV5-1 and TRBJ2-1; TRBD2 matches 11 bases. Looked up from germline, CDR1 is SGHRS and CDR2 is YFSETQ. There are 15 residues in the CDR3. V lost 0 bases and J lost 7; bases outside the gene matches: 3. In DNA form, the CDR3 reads TGCGCCAGCAGCTTGGGACTAGCGGGGCTTAATGAGCAGTTCTTC. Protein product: CASSLGLAGLNEQFF.

As DNA, the CDR3 is TGTGCCAGCAGCGTAGGGTCGAGCGGGGGCACAGATACGCAGTATTTT. This gives the protein CASSVGSSGGTDTQYF. V is TRBV9 and J is TRBJ2-3; 7 bases are a match to TRBD2. The CDR3 extends over 16 amino acids. J was trimmed by 1 base and V by 0 bases; bases with no gene match: 5. Germline CDR1 is SGDLS and CDR2 is YYNGEE.

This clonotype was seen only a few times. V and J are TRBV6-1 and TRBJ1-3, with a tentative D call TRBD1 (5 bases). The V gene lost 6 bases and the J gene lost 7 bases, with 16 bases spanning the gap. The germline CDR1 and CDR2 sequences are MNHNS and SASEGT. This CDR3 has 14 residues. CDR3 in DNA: TGTGCCAGCAGCGAACAAATCGGGGGGAACACCATATATTTT. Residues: CASSEQIGGNTIYF.

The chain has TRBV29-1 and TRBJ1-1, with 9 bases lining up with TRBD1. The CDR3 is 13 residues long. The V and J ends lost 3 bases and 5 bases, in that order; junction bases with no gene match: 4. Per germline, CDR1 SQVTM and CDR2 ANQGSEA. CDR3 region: CSVDNRGHTEAFF. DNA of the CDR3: TGCAGCGTTGATAACAGGGGGCATACTGAAGCTTTCTTT.

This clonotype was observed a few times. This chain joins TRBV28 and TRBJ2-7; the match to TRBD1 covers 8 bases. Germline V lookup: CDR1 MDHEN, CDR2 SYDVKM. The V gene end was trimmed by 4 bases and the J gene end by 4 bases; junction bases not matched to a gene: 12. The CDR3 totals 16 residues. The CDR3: CASSYSRAGGMYEQYF. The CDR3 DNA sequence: TGTGCCAGCAGTTACTCCCGGGCAGGGGGCATGTACGAGCAGTACTTC. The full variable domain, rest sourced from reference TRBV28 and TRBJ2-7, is DVKVTQSSRYLVKRTGEKVFLECVQDMDHENMFWYRQDPGLGLRLIYFSYDVKMKEKGDIPEGYSVSREKKERFSLILESASTNQTSMYLCASSYSRAGGMYEQYFGPGTRLTVT.